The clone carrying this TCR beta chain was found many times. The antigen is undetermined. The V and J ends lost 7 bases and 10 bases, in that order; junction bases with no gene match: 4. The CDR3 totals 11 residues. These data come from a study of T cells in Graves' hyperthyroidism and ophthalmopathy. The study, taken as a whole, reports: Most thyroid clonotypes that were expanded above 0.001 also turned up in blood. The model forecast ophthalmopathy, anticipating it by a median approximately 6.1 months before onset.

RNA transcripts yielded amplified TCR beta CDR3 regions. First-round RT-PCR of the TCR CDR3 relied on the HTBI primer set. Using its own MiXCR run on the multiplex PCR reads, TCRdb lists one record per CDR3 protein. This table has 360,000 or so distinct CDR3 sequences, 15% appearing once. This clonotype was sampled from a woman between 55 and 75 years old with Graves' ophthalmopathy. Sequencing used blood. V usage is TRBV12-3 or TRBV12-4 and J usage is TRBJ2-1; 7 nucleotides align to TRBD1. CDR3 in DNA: TGTGCCAGCACCACGACAGGGGAGCAGTTCTTC. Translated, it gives CASTTTGEQFF.